These 4 T cell receptor beta chains originate from one sample sequenced in a study of cytomegalovirus exposure and HLA in healthy donors (dated by TCRdb to the late 2010s). Library construction relied on the immunoSEQ multiplex PCR assay. For the multiplex PCR, a mixture combining 60 forward primers for TCR Vbeta segments and 13 reverse primers for TCR Jbeta segments was used. TCRdb carries this immuneACCESS record with in-frame sequences only. Its versions omit some clonotypes, under half of them owing to an unresolved V gene in the studies checked, with the rest unexplained. Within this sample are under 200,000 clones, with almost 75% of them counted one time only. Under 7% of the sample is held by the ten biggest clonotypes. The sequencing input was PBMCs. Receptors were obtained from a woman aged 18 to 35 in good health and CMV-seropositive.

The J gene is TRBJ2-5, the V gene TRBV18; 9 bases are a match to TRBD1. Germline trimming cut 3 bases from V and 5 bases from J; bases unmatched to any gene: 10. The CDR3 has 16 amino acids. Germline V gives CDR1 KGHSH, CDR2 LQKENI. Written as DNA, the CDR3 is TGTGCCAGCTCACCGTACCGGGACAGGGAAGGGGAGACCCAGTACTTC. It codes for CASSPYRDREGETQYF.

This clone was counted between two and nine times. This rearrangement joins TRBV11-2 to TRBJ2-7; 9 nucleotides match TRBD1. CDR3 length: 16 amino acids. The J segment lost 4 bases and the V segment lost 0 bases, leaving 7 bases of the junction unmatched. CDR1 SGHAT and CDR2 FQNNGV come from the germline V gene. In nucleotides, the CDR3 is TGTGCCAGCAGCTTAGATTACAGGGGGCAATTGTACGAGCAGTACTTC. Protein sequence: CASSLDYRGQLYEQYF.

This rearrangement joins TRBV4-2 to TRBJ2-3; TRBD2 matches 7 bases. Germline CDR1 and CDR2: LGHNA and YNFKEQ. The trim removed 1 base at V and 2 bases at J, leaving 3 bases unmatched. The CDR3 is made up of 15 amino acids. The CDR3 DNA reads TGTGCCAGCAGCCAAGGCCTAGCGGACACAGATACGCAGTATTTT. Its protein is CASSQGLADTDTQYF.

The V call is TRBV7-6, the J call TRBJ2-1, with 7 bases matching TRBD1. The junction had 6 bases not matched to a gene; V was cut back by 5 bases and J by 5 bases. In germline, CDR1 is SGHVS, CDR2 FNYEAQ. This CDR3 region has 14 residues. CDR3 coding DNA: TGTGCCAGCAGCACCATGACAGGGAACAATGAGCAGTTCTTC. Translated: CASSTMTGNNEQFF.